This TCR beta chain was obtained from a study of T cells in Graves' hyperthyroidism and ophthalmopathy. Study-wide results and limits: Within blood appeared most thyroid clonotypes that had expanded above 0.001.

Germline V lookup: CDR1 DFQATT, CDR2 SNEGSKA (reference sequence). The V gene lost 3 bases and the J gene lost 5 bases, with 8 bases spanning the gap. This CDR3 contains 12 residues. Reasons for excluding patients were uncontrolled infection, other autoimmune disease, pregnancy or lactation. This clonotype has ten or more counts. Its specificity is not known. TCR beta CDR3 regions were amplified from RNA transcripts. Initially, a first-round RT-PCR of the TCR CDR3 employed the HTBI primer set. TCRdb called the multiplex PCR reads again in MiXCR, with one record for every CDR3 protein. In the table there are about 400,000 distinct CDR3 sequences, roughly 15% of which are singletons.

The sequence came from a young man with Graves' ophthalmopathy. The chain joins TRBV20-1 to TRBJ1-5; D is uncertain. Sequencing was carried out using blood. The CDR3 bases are TGCAGTGCTAGGACCAACGATCAGCCCCAGCATTTT. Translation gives CSARTNDQPQHF.